This TCR beta chain was captured by sequencing in a study of regulatory T cells in long-lasting Graves disease. CDR3 size: 14 residues. Germline CDR1 is SGHAT and CDR2 is FQNNGV. Trimming stripped 0 bases from V and 4 bases from J, with 10 bases between. Specified time point: persistent/refractory GD, antithyroid drugs over 5 years with positive TRAb. RNA isolated from PBMCs was used to make the TCR library. There are many counts of this clonotype. TCR beta libraries were built with iRepertoire HTBI primers and Arm-PCR of CDR3 regions. MiXCR, applied by TCRdb to the multiplex PCR reads, yields one record per CDR3 protein. The table lists 400,000 to 500,000 distinct CDR3 sequences, less than 25% of them singletons.

Here the sequenced sample was peripheral blood mononuclear cells (PBMCs), taken when the disease was refractory, from a patient treated with antithyroid drugs. The clonotype was recovered from a female donor with Graves disease. The chain is built from TRBV11-2 and TRBJ2-7; D gene unclear. CDR3: CASSLEVSSYEQYF. CDR3 coding DNA: TGTGCCAGCAGCTTAGAGGTCAGCTCGTACGAGCAGTACTTC.